A single sample is the source of the 13 T cell receptor beta chains below, sequenced in a study of T cell repertoires in cytomegalovirus infection. TCRdb processed the reads anew with MiXCR; each CDR3 protein has one entry. The table lists just under 500,000 distinct CDR3 sequences, roughly a third of them singletons. These receptors' targets are unknown. The sample consisted of cultured PBMCs, taken from culture after CMV antigen stimulation. These receptors came from a human donor in good health (CMV status not recorded). Some clones in this sample may be carry-over from other donors' samples.

In this sample, this clonotype turned up a few times. The rearrangement uses TRBV24-1 and TRBJ2-1; D remains unclear. V was clipped by 3 bases and J by 0 bases, with 17 bases between them. The CDR3 is 18 amino acids. Germline CDR1 and CDR2: KGHDR and SFDVKD. The DNA for the CDR3 is TGTGCCACCAGTGATCTCGACCCGAAGGGAAGCTCCTACAATGAGCAGTTCTTC. Amino acid sequence: CATSDLDPKGSSYNEQFF.

The CDR3 spells CASSIGWTYYGYTF. CDR3 nucleotides: TGTGCCAGTAGTATAGGGTGGACTTACTATGGCTACACCTTC. The chain uses TRBV19 and TRBJ1-2; D call uncertain. This CDR3 comprises 14 residues. Per germline, CDR1 LNHDA and CDR2 SQIVND (reference sequence). The V and J ends lost 1 base and 3 bases respectively, with 9 bases between them.

The genes are TRBV7-2 and TRBJ2-1, with 7 bases that match TRBD1. V shed 4 bases and J 2 bases; nucleotides not matched to a gene: 8. The CDR3 sequence is 16 residues long. Germline CDR1 reads SGHTA; CDR2 reads FQGNSA. CDR3 coding DNA: TGTGCCAGCAGCTCCTCCGGGACAGCCGCCTACAATGAGCAGTTCTTC. It codes for CASSSSGTAAYNEQFF. Full variable domain (outside the CDR3, taken from reference TRBV7-2 and TRBJ2-1): GAGVSQSPSNKVTEKGKDVELRCDPISGHTALYWYRQSLGQGLEFLIYFQGNSAPDKSGLPSDRFSAERTGGSVSTLTIQRTQQEDSAVYLCASSSSGTAAYNEQFFGPGTRLTVL.

This clonotype was picked up a small number of times. The J gene is TRBJ1-5, the V gene TRBV12-3 or TRBV12-4; 7 positions agree with TRBD1. CDR3 size: 14 residues. The V and J ends lost 2 bases and 5 bases, in that order; junction bases with no gene match: 3. The CDR3 DNA reads TGTGCCAGCAGTTTAAAAGGGGGCGATCAGCCCCAGCATTTT. It is translated as CASSLKGGDQPQHF.

The gene calls are TRBV19 and TRBJ2-4; 10 bases align to TRBD2. CDR3 length: 20 residues. J lost 0 bases, V lost 6 bases, and 17 bases had no gene match. CDR1 and CDR2 from the germline V gene are LNHDA and SQIVND (reference sequence). The CDR3 here is CASRTGRLAGVGLAKNIQYF. The CDR3, as DNA: TGTGCCAGTAGGACAGGGCGGCTAGCGGGAGTCGGGTTAGCCAAAAACATTCAGTACTTC.

This clonotype occurred a few times. V gene TRBV28 combines with J gene TRBJ2-1; TRBD2 agrees at 7 bases. This CDR3 has 14 amino acids. Per germline, CDR1 MDHEN and CDR2 SYDVKM. V lost 4 bases and J lost 4; bases outside the gene matches: 4. The CDR3 region has the DNA TGTGCCAGCAGTTGGGGAGGGAGGTACAATGAGCAGTTCTTC. It is translated as CASSWGGRYNEQFF.

This clonotype was recorded only once. The chain joins TRBV6-6 to TRBJ1-4; TRBD1 matches at 7 bases. V was pared by 9 bases and J by 1 base, with 5 bases of the junction left unmatched. The CDR3 covers 14 residues. Germline V gene lookup returns CDR1 MNHNY and CDR2 SVGAGI (reference sequence). The CDR3 DNA sequence: TGTGCCAGTACAGGGGCTATAACTAATGAAAAACTGTTTTTT. Translation: CASTGAITNEKLFF.

V is TRBV15 and J is TRBJ2-1; D gene uncertain. The CDR3 runs to 15 residues. CDR1 is LNHNV, CDR2 YYDKDF, per germline (reference sequence). The V end was cut by 5 bases, the J end by 0 bases, with 11 bases between. The CDR3 bases are TGTGCCACCAGCGCCGAATTTAGCTCCTACAATGAGCAGTTCTTC. Translating it yields CATSAEFSSYNEQFF.

The sample holds a few counts of this clonotype. The CDR3 bases are TGTGCCAGCAGCTTAGTGTCGACAGGGGCGCTGAGCTATGGCTACACCTTC. Its translation: CASSLVSTGALSYGYTF. The chain has TRBV7-2 and TRBJ1-2; TRBD1 agrees at 8 bases. In germline, CDR1 is SGHTA, CDR2 FQGNSA. This CDR3 has 17 residues. With V trimmed by 1 base and J by 4 bases, 11 bases remained unmatched.

In its sample, this clonotype was seen a few times. The chain has TRBV7-9 and TRBJ2-5; D might be TRBD2 (6 bases). CDR1 and CDR2 (germline): SEHNR, FQNEAQ (reference sequence). This CDR3 spans 14 amino acids. Trimming took off 6 bases at V and 5 bases at J, with 16 bases between the two ends. The CDR3: CASSYRGAEETQYF. The CDR3 DNA follows: TGTGCCAGCAGTTACCGCGGGGCAGAGGAGACCCAGTACTTC.

This clonotype was seen once. The rearrangement links TRBV4-3 to TRBJ2-1, with 11 bases fitting TRBD2. The CDR3 loop spans 16 amino acids. J gave up 6 bases and V 4 bases, and 8 bases lay outside the gene matches. Germline values: CDR1 LGHNA, CDR2 YSLEER. The CDR3 region is CASSPRTSGRFNEQFF. As DNA, the CDR3 is TGCGCCAGCAGCCCTCGAACTAGCGGGAGATTCAATGAGCAGTTCTTC.

This clonotype was found a few times. V usage is TRBV2 and J usage is TRBJ2-7; 8 bases are a match to TRBD2. CDR3 length: 14 residues. CDR1 is SNHLY, CDR2 FYNNEI, per germline. After removal of 7 bases from V and 10 bases from J, the junction contained 15 bases not matched to a gene. The CDR3, as DNA: TGTGCCAGCACCCCCTATGGACTAGCAGTAGAACAGTACTTC. It yields the protein CASTPYGLAVEQYF. The entire variable domain, with the rest obtained from reference TRBV2 and TRBJ2-7, is as follows: EPEVTQTPSHQVTQMGQEVILRCVPISNHLYFYWYRQILGQKVEFLVSFYNNEISEKSEIFDDQFSVERPDGSNFTLKIRSTKLEDSAMYFCASTPYGLAVEQYFGPGTRLTVT.

The rearrangement links TRBV11-2 to TRBJ2-5; possible D gene TRBD1, 6 bases. V was shortened by 3 bases and J by 5 bases, with 13 bases between the two germline ends. The germline gives CDR1 SGHAT, CDR2 FQNNGV. The CDR3 has 14 amino acids. DNA for the CDR3: TGTGCCAGCAGCTTCAGGGGTCAGGTGGAGACCCAGTACTTC. Amino acids: CASSFRGQVETQYF.